The 10 T cell receptor beta chains reported below all come from one sample, sequenced in a study of blood T cell repertoires in COVID-19. Sequencing used immunoSEQ multiplex PCR; TCRdb keeps in-frame clones, though not all of them. The sample shows 200,000 to 300,000 clones, 86% of them seen only once. Sequencing was performed on peripheral blood. The receptor set was obtained from an elderly man with acute or convalescent COVID-19.

The chain joins TRBV28 to TRBJ2-3; TRBD2 agrees at 10 bases. The trim removed 3 bases at V and 4 bases at J, leaving 7 bases unmatched. Germline V gives CDR1 MDHEN, CDR2 SYDVKM. This CDR3 has 16 amino acids. Here the CDR3 reads CASSLGAGGPADTQYF. In DNA form, the CDR3 reads TGTGCCAGCAGTTTGGGAGCGGGAGGGCCAGCAGATACGCAGTATTTT.

This clone was counted a single time. This chain links TRBV3-1 (or the pseudogene TRBV3-2) with TRBJ1-4; the D is unclear. This CDR3 comprises 16 residues. The V end lost 1 base, the J end lost 5 bases, and 14 bases lay between the germline ends. In germline, CDR1 is LGHDT, CDR2 YNNKEL (reference sequence). CDR3 sequence reads: CASSQVPTGSNEKLFF. DNA for the CDR3: TGTGCCAGCAGCCAAGTTCCTACCGGGTCCAATGAAAAACTGTTTTTT.

The chain uses TRBV6-5 and TRBJ2-2; the match to TRBD2 covers 9 bases. This CDR3 contains 15 residues. The germline gives CDR1 MNHEY, CDR2 SVGAGI. V shed 2 bases and J 5 bases; nucleotides not matched to a gene: 3. The CDR3 sequence: CASSYGGLATGELFF. As DNA, the CDR3 is TGTGCCAGCAGTTACGGGGGACTAGCTACCGGGGAGCTGTTTTTT.

The chain employs TRBV6-6 and TRBJ1-5; D is perhaps TRBD1 (5 bases). This CDR3 contains 14 residues. CDR1 is MNHNY and CDR2 is SVGAGI in the germline V gene (reference sequence). V shed 7 bases and J shed 9 bases, with 19 bases lying between them. CDR3 bases: TGTGCCAGCACCCCCCGGGGGTACCCATCGCCCCAGCATTTT. Translating it yields CASTPRGYPSPQHF.

This chain connects TRBV19 to TRBJ2-3; D might be TRBD2 (5 bases). The V end lost 6 bases, the J end lost 4 bases, and 11 bases lay between the germline ends. Germline V gene lookup returns CDR1 LNHDA and CDR2 SQIVND (reference sequence). The CDR3 covers 13 residues. The CDR3 sequence: CASRKGGSDTQYF. The CDR3 bases are TGTGCCAGTAGAAAAGGAGGATCAGATACGCAGTATTTT. The variable domain in full, completed from reference TRBV19 and TRBJ2-3, reads DGGITQSPKYLFRKEGQNVTLSCEQNLNHDAMYWYRQDPGQGLRLIYYSQIVNDFQKGDIAEGYSVSREKKESFPLTVTSAQKNPTAFYLCASRKGGSDTQYFGPGTRLTVL.

V is TRBV7-2 and J is TRBJ2-5; 8 bases line up with TRBD2. This CDR3 contains 13 residues. V gave up 5 bases and J gave up 5 bases; unmatched junction bases: 4. In germline, CDR1 is SGHTA, CDR2 FQGNSA. CDR3 in DNA: TGTGCCAGCAGCCGGGGGGGGCCGGAGACCCAGTACTTC. Its translation: CASSRGGPETQYF. Drawing the rest from reference TRBV7-2 and TRBJ2-5, the complete variable domain is GAGVSQSPSNKVTEKGKDVELRCDPISGHTALYWYRQSLGQGLEFLIYFQGNSAPDKSGLPSDRFSAERTGGSVSTLTIQRTQQEDSAVYLCASSRGGPETQYFGPGTRLLVL.

The rearrangement links TRBV6-5 to TRBJ2-7; no clear D. The CDR3 runs 13 residues. Germline CDR1 is MNHEY and CDR2 is SVGAGI. V shed 8 bases and J shed 3 bases, with 14 bases lying between them. The CDR3 is CASVAAGGYEQYF. DNA of the CDR3: TGTGCCAGCGTTGCCGCAGGTGGCTACGAGCAGTACTTC.

V and J are TRBV7-2 and TRBJ2-7; 7 bases agree with TRBD1. Germline CDR1 is SGHTA and CDR2 is FQGNSA. The ends lost 2 bases at V and 3 bases at J; junction bases unmatched: 7. This CDR3 has 15 amino acids. CDR3 sequence: CASSLRGPVNYEQYF. The CDR3 nucleotides are TGTGCCAGCAGCTTAAGGGGGCCCGTTAACTACGAGCAGTACTTC. Full variable domain (outside the CDR3, taken from reference TRBV7-2 and TRBJ2-7): GAGVSQSPSNKVTEKGKDVELRCDPISGHTALYWYRQSLGQGLEFLIYFQGNSAPDKSGLPSDRFSAERTGGSVSTLTIQRTQQEDSAVYLCASSLRGPVNYEQYFGPGTRLTVT.

This clone was detected once. The rearrangement uses TRBV7-9 and TRBJ2-1; 9 nucleotides agree with TRBD1. This CDR3 has 14 amino acids. Germline V CDR1 and CDR2: SEHNR, FQNEAQ (reference sequence). The junction had 6 bases not matched to a gene; V was cut back by 3 bases and J by 9 bases. CDR3 region: CASSFTGGAAEQFF. CDR3 bases: TGTGCCAGCAGCTTTACAGGGGGCGCGGCTGAGCAGTTCTTC.

The chain combines TRBV19 with TRBJ2-1, with D perhaps TRBD2 (6 bases). The CDR3 consists of 12 residues. The V end lost 6 bases, the J end lost 3 bases, and 6 bases lay between the germline ends. CDR1 is LNHDA and CDR2 is SQIVND in the germline V gene (reference sequence). The CDR3 loop reads CASSGGYNEQFF. The DNA for the CDR3 is TGTGCCAGTAGCGGGGGCTACAATGAGCAGTTCTTC.